This T cell receptor beta chain was found in a study of CD8+CD57+ T cells in acquired aplastic anemia. General study findings and limits: Comparison of patients with controls identified around 31 shared CD8+ CDR3 sequences.

Germline CDR1 SGHKS, CDR2 YYEKEE (reference sequence). CDR3 length equals 15 residues. Trimming stripped 1 base from V and 9 bases from J, with 17 bases between. About this clonotype: No antigen is known for it.

CD8+CD57+ cell expansion, shown by flow cytometry, had occurred in the patients selected for sequencing. Template material for TCR beta VDJ and CDR3 profiling consisted of genomic DNA. TCRdb ran MiXCR on the reads and lists one entry per CDR3 protein. The sample shows around 200,000 distinct CDR3 sequences, approximately 60% of them seen only once. The rearrangement links TRBV5-5 to TRBJ2-1, with D possibly being TRBD2 (5 bases). The sequence derives from a human donor with aplastic anemia. The sample taken for sequencing was sorted CD4+, CD8+, or CD8+CD57+ T cells (not recorded which) from PBMCs. CDR3 coding DNA: TGTGCCAGCAGCTTGCGGCCTAAGCCCGGGGTTGAGCAGTTCTTC. Translated: CASSLRPKPGVEQFF.